This TCR beta chain was documented in a study of shared clonotypes between healthy human individuals. Study-level findings and limits: The donor pool, a small one, limited the genetic and exposure-history diversity represented.

With respect to this clone: Its matching antigen is unknown.

Only in-frame clones appear in the TCRdb table, and some are missing; sequencing was by immunoSEQ multiplex PCR. This sample carries 950,000 to 1,200,000 clones, approximately 80% of them seen once, and the ten largest clones take over 0.8%. Trimming removed 2 bases at V and 6 bases at J, with 19 bases between. Germline V CDR1 and CDR2: SGHTA, FQGNSA. The CDR3 runs 16 residues. Sample: memory CD4+ T cells from PBMCs. Subset indicated: CD45RA-negative fraction. The clonotype was recovered from a man younger than 30 in good health. Some clones in this sample may be carry-over from other donors' samples. This chain links TRBV7-2 with TRBJ1-2; D not resolved. CDR3 sequence: CASSLSATGRTDGYTF. The CDR3 nucleotides are TGTGCCAGCAGCTTATCTGCCACGGGCCGGACGGATGGCTACACCTTC.